This T cell receptor (beta chain) was recorded in a study of shared clonotypes between healthy human individuals. Study findings and constraints: Memory subsets had estimated richness that was generally smaller than that of naive subsets.

Assay: immunoSEQ multiplex PCR; the TCRdb copy retains only in-frame clones and omits some. The table includes 1.6 million or so clones, around 97% detected once. V dropped 7 bases and J dropped 2 bases, with 17 bases sitting between them. Per the germline V gene, CDR1 is SGHRS and CDR2 is YFSETQ. This CDR3 is built from 15 residues. As for this clone: Its antigen remains unknown.

The clonotype originates from a man aged 25 to 45 in good health. The chain employs TRBV5-1 and TRBJ2-3, with a weak D call TRBD1 (7 bases). Sequencing was performed on naive CD4+ T cells sorted from blood. Regarding subset: CD45RA+ positively selected. CDR3 in amino acids: CASSATRGLTDTQYF. The DNA of the CDR3 is TGCGCCAGCTCGGCGACTAGGGGGCTCACAGATACGCAGTATTTT. The full variable domain, in which reference TRBV5-1 and TRBJ2-3 provide the parts outside the CDR3, is KAGVTQTPRYLIKTRGQQVTLSCSPISGHRSVSWYQQTPGQGLQFLFEYFSETQRNKGNFPGRFSGRQFSNSRSEMNVSTLELGDSALYLCASSATRGLTDTQYFGPGTRLTVL.